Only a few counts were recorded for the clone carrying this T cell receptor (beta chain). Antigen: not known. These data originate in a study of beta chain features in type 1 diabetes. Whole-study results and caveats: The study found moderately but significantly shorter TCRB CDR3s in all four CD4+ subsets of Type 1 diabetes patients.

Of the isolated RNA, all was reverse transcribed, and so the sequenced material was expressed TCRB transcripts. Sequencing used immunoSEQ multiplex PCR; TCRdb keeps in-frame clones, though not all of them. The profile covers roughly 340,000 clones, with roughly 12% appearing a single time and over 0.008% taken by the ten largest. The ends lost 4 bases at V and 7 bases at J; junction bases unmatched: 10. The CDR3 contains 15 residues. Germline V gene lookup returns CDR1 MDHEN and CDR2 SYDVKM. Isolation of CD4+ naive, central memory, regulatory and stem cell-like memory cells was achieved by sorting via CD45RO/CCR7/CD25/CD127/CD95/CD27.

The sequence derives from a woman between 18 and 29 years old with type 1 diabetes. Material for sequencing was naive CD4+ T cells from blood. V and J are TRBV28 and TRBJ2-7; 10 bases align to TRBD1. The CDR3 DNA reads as TGTGCCAGCAGTTCCTGGACAGGGGGAGTCTGGGAGCAGTACTTC. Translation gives CASSSWTGGVWEQYF. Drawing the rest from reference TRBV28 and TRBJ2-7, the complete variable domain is DVKVTQSSRYLVKRTGEKVFLECVQDMDHENMFWYRQDPGLGLRLIYFSYDVKMKEKGDIPEGYSVSREKKERFSLILESASTNQTSMYLCASSSWTGGVWEQYFGPGTRLTVT.